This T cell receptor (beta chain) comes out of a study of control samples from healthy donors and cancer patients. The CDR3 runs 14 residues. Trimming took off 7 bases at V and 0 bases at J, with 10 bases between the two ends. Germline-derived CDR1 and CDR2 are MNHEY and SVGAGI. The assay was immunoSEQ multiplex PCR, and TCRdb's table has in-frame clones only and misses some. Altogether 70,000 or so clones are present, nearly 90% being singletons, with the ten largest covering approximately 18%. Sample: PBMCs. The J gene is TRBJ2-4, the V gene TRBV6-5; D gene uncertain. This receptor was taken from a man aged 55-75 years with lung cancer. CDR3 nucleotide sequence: TGTGCCAGCACGAACGGTCTAGCCAAAAACATTCAGTACTTC. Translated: CASTNGLAKNIQYF.